The 21 T cell receptor beta chains below all came from one sample that was sequenced in a study of early T cells in non-severe SARS-CoV-2 infection. In TCRdb, the 5' RACE reads were re-called with MiXCR into one record per CDR3 protein. The table shows around 60,000 distinct CDR3 sequences, with about 13% occurring only once. Sequences were obtained from whole blood. The receptors were gathered from an adult who was a healthcare worker with PCR-confirmed SARS-CoV-2 infection or an uninfected control (not recorded which).

This clonotype was seen repeatedly, ten times or more. The chain links TRBV20-1 to TRBJ2-5, with TRBD2 identical over 8 bases. This CDR3 spans 12 amino acids. Germline assignment: CDR1 DFQATT and CDR2 SNEGSKA (reference sequence). The V and J ends lost 4 bases and 4 bases, in that order; junction bases with no gene match: 2. The CDR3 nucleotides read TGCAGTGCTAAAACTAGCGGAGAGACCCAGTACTTC. Its protein product is CSAKTSGETQYF.

The chain links TRBV30 to TRBJ1-1; no definite D call. Germline V gene sequence: CDR1 GTSNPN, CDR2 SVGIG (reference sequence). Trimming took 6 bases from V and 1 from J, leaving 18 bases between them. This CDR3 spans 15 amino acids. The CDR3 coding sequence is TGTGCCTGCAGGACGGACTCTTTCCCGAACACTGAAGCTTTCTTT. Protein sequence: CACRTDSFPNTEAFF.

The chain joins TRBV5-1 to TRBJ1-3; D is unclear. V was shortened by 4 bases and J by 0 bases, with 11 bases between the two germline ends. The germline CDR1 and CDR2 sequences are SGHRS and YFSETQ. The CDR3 runs 15 residues. The CDR3 DNA is TGCGCCAGCAGCCCGGAGGGAGCCTCTGGAAACACCATATATTTT. Amino acids: CASSPEGASGNTIYF.

The sample holds many counts of this clonotype. J is TRBJ1-5 and V is TRBV28, with 7 nucleotides matching TRBD1. There are 14 residues in the CDR3. Germline V gives CDR1 MDHEN, CDR2 SYDVKM. Losses at the gene ends were 4 bases for V and 5 bases for J; bases not matched to a gene: 5. Written as DNA, the CDR3 is TGTGCCAGCAGTTCCCTACAGGGGCATCAGCCCCAGCATTTT. Residues: CASSSLQGHQPQHF.

This clonotype has a handful of counts. V gene TRBV27 combines with J gene TRBJ1-5, with D possibly TRBD1 on 5 matching bases. The CDR3 runs 14 residues. Germline CDR1 reads MNHEY; CDR2 reads SMNVEV (reference sequence). Trimming shortened V by 2 bases and J by 6 bases, and 11 bases separated the two germline ends. This chain's CDR3 is CASSLGGAGQPQHF. CDR3 coding DNA: TGTGCCAGCAGTTTAGGAGGGGCGGGTCAGCCCCAGCATTTT.

This clonotype showed up many times. The chain recombines TRBV24-1 with TRBJ2-1; 9 bases agree with TRBD2. CDR1 and CDR2 from the germline V gene are KGHDR and SFDVKD. CDR3 length equals 17 residues. After removal of 3 bases from V and 9 bases from J, the junction contained 14 bases not matched to a gene. The CDR3 region has the DNA TGTGCCACCAGTGATGTCTTGATGGTAGCGGGAGAAAGTGAGCAGTTCTTC. The encoded protein is CATSDVLMVAGESEQFF.

J is TRBJ2-5 and V is TRBV28; D is perhaps TRBD1 (6 bases). The V gene's germline CDR1 is MDHEN and CDR2 SYDVKM. Trimming pared 1 base from V and 5 bases from J, leaving 14 bases between. The CDR3 runs to 15 residues. The CDR3 region is CASSLSSQRGETQYF. The CDR3 bases are TGTGCCAGCAGTTTATCTTCACAGAGGGGGGAGACCCAGTACTTC. Variable domain in full (rest from reference TRBV28 and TRBJ2-5): DVKVTQSSRYLVKRTGEKVFLECVQDMDHENMFWYRQDPGLGLRLIYFSYDVKMKEKGDIPEGYSVSREKKERFSLILESASTNQTSMYLCASSLSSQRGETQYFGPGTRLLVL.

The V gene is TRBV5-1, the J gene TRBJ2-3, with 9 bases fitting TRBD1. CDR1 is SGHRS and CDR2 is YFSETQ in the germline V gene. J gave up 1 base and V 3 bases, and 0 bases lay outside the gene matches. This CDR3 has 14 residues. The CDR3 region has the DNA TGCGCCAGCAGCTGGGACAGGGGCACAGATACGCAGTATTTT. As protein: CASSWDRGTDTQYF.

There are many counts of this clonotype. The chain couples TRBV7-8 to TRBJ2-1, with D possibly matching TRBD1 (6 bases). Germline loops: CDR1 SGHVS, CDR2 FQNEAQ. This CDR3 is 15 amino acids long. V lost 3 bases and J 7 bases, leaving 16 bases between the germline ends. DNA for the CDR3: TGTGCCAGCAGCTTTGGCGACAGGAGGTCTAATGAGCAGTTCTTC. This encodes CASSFGDRRSNEQFF. Filled out from reference TRBV7-8 and TRBJ2-1, the complete variable domain reads GAGVSQSPRYKVAKRGQDVALRCDPISGHVSLFWYQQALGQGPEFLTYFQNEAQLDKSGLPSDRFFAERPEGSVSTLKIQRTQQEDSAVYLCASSFGDRRSNEQFFGPGTRLTVL.

The sample holds many counts of this clonotype. The chain combines TRBV3-1 with TRBJ1-1; D gene uncertain. Trimming shortened V by 6 bases and J by 4 bases, and 6 bases separated the two germline ends. Per germline, CDR1 LGHDT and CDR2 YNNKEL (reference sequence). The CDR3 runs to 11 residues. CDR3 amino acids: CASRGGTEAFF. The CDR3 DNA is TGTGCCAGCAGGGGAGGCACTGAAGCTTTCTTT.

This clonotype was found many times. The chain couples TRBV12-3 or TRBV12-4 to TRBJ1-6; TRBD1 aligns across 10 bases. The CDR3 covers 17 residues. V shed 2 bases, J shed 9 bases, and the junction held 10 bases outside the gene matches. CDR3 nucleotides: TGTGCCAGCAGTTTACCTGCCCCCGGGACAGGGGTTTCACCCCTCCACTTT. Protein product: CASSLPAPGTGVSPLHF.

The rearrangement joins TRBV7-6 to TRBJ2-7, with 7 bases identical to TRBD1. V dropped 5 bases and J dropped 6; count of bases not matched to a gene: 13. The CDR3 has 15 amino acids. Germline CDR1 is SGHVS and CDR2 is FNYEAQ. Written as DNA, the CDR3 is TGTGCCAGCAGCCAAGGGGCAGGGGGATTGCTCGAGCAGTACTTC. This sequence encodes CASSQGAGGLLEQYF.

This clonotype was observed a few times. The J gene is TRBJ2-2, the V gene TRBV20-1, with D perhaps TRBD2 (5 bases). There are 15 residues in the CDR3. Between the trimmed V and J ends, which lost 3 bases and 7 bases, there was a span of 18 bases. The germline gives CDR1 DFQATT, CDR2 SNEGSKA (reference sequence). The CDR3 DNA reads TGCAGTGCTAGTCCAAAGGAGGCGTGGGGCGGGGAGCTGTTTTTT. Protein product: CSASPKEAWGGELFF.

The sample holds many counts of this clonotype. The chain links TRBV4-2 to TRBJ2-3; unclear D gene. Trimming cost V 0 bases and J 0 bases, with 7 bases left between them. The germline V gene has CDR1 LGHNA and CDR2 YNFKEQ. CDR3 size: 15 residues. The CDR3 reads CASSQEDISTDTQYF. The CDR3 nucleotides are TGTGCCAGCAGCCAAGAGGATATTAGCACAGATACGCAGTATTTT.

This clonotype was detected ten times or more. The J gene is TRBJ2-7, the V gene TRBV3-1; TRBD1 aligns across 7 bases. The ends lost 4 bases at V and 4 bases at J; junction bases unmatched: 7. The CDR3 spans 14 residues. The germline gives CDR1 LGHDT, CDR2 YNNKEL (reference sequence). CDR3 sequence (DNA): TGTGCCAGCAGCCGGGACAGTTCCCCTTACGAGCAGTACTTC. It translates to CASSRDSSPYEQYF.

The chain has TRBV29-1 and TRBJ2-3; D not resolved. CDR1 is SQVTM, CDR2 ANQGSEA, per germline. The V and J ends lost 3 bases and 4 bases respectively, with 14 bases between them. The CDR3 spans 14 residues. Here the CDR3 DNA reads TGCAGCGTTGAGATTGGTCGGGTAGCAGATACGCAGTATTTT. Its translation: CSVEIGRVADTQYF.

This clonotype was detected ten times or more. This chain joins TRBV3-1 and TRBJ2-2; perhaps TRBD1 as D (6 bases). This CDR3 spans 15 amino acids. Germline CDR1 and CDR2: LGHDT and YNNKEL (reference sequence). V lost 2 bases to trimming and J lost 4 bases, with 11 bases between them. CDR3 in amino acids: CASSQQGIGTGELFF. The CDR3 coding sequence is TGTGCCAGCAGCCAACAGGGGATAGGCACCGGGGAGCTGTTTTTT.

This clonotype came up a few times. This chain links TRBV19 with TRBJ1-2; D not resolved. The germline CDR1 and CDR2 sequences are LNHDA and SQIVND (reference sequence). This CDR3 region has 14 residues. The V end was cut by 3 bases, the J end by 4 bases, with 12 bases between. The CDR3 DNA reads TGTGCCAGTAGTATGGCAGTTGGTAGCTATGGCTACACCTTC. Its protein is CASSMAVGSYGYTF. Full variable domain (missing parts from reference TRBV19 and TRBJ1-2): DGGITQSPKYLFRKEGQNVTLSCEQNLNHDAMYWYRQDPGQGLRLIYYSQIVNDFQKGDIAEGYSVSREKKESFPLTVTSAQKNPTAFYLCASSMAVGSYGYTFGSGTRLTVV.

The V gene is TRBV29-1, the J gene TRBJ2-5, with 9 bases lining up with TRBD2. Losses at the gene ends were 7 bases for V and 5 bases for J; bases not matched to a gene: 14. The germline gives CDR1 SQVTM, CDR2 ANQGSEA. The CDR3 runs to 15 residues. DNA for the CDR3: TGCAGCGCTGACGGGACTAGCTGGGATGTGGAGACCCAGTACTTC. Residues: CSADGTSWDVETQYF.

The chain has TRBV7-3 and TRBJ2-3; D not resolved. The CDR3 is 14 amino acids. Trimming pared 2 bases from V and 4 bases from J, leaving 10 bases between. In germline, CDR1 is SGHTA, CDR2 FQGTGA. CDR3 residues: CASSLHRGADTQYF. Here the CDR3 DNA reads TGTGCCAGCAGCTTACATCGTGGAGCAGATACGCAGTATTTT.

This clonotype was seen a few times. V is TRBV18 and J is TRBJ2-1; D perhaps matches TRBD2 (6 bases). With 0 bases removed from V and 10 bases from J, the gap between germline ends came to 19 bases. The CDR3 is made up of 16 amino acids. Germline values: CDR1 KGHSH, CDR2 LQKENI. CDR3 sequence: CASSPPGRGLLREQFF. CDR3 nucleotide sequence: TGTGCCAGCTCACCACCGGGTAGGGGACTCTTGCGCGAGCAGTTCTTC.